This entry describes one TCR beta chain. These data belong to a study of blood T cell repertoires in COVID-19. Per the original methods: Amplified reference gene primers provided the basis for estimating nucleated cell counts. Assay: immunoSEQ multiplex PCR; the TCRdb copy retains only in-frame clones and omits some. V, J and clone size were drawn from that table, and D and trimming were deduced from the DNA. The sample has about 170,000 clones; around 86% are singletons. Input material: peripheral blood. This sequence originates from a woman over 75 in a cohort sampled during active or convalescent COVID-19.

For the CDR3, the DNA is TGTGCCAGCAGCCTAGGGCCAAATCAGCCCCAGCATTTT. Its protein is CASSLGPNQPQHF. This chain joins TRBV11-3 and TRBJ1-5, with D unclear. Trimming cost V 5 bases and J 4 bases, with 9 bases left between them. Germline loops: CDR1 SGHNT, CDR2 YENEEA. The CDR3 covers 13 residues.